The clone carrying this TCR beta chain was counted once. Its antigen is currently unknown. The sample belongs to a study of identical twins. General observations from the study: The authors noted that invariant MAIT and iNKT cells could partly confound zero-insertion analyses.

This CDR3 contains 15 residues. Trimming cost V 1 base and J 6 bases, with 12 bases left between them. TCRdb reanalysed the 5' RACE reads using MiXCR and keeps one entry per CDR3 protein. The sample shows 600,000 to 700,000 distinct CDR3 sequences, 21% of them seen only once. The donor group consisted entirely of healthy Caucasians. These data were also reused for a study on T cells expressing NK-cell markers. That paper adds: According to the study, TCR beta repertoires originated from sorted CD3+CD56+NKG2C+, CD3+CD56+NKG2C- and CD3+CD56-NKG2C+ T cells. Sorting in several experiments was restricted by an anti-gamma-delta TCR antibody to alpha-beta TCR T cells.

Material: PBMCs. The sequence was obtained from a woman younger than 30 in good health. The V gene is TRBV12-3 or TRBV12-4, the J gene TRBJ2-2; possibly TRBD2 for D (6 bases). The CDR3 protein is CASSLGLVGPGELFF. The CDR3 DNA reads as TGTGCCAGCAGTTTAGGACTAGTGGGTCCCGGGGAGCTGTTTTTT.